Presented here are 18 T cell receptor beta chains from one specimen sequenced in a study of blood T cell repertoires in COVID-19. Data came from immunoSEQ multiplex PCR; TCRdb stores just in-frame clones and leaves some out. The sample records approximately 200,000 clones, roughly nine tenths being singletons. Sequences were obtained from peripheral blood. The source is a man in his 70s with active or convalescent COVID-19.

The chain has TRBV10-3 and TRBJ2-7; the match to TRBD2 covers 7 bases. Trimming at V came to 5 bases and at J to 3 bases, leaving 7 bases not matched to a gene. The germline CDR1 and CDR2 sequences are ENHRY and SYGVKD. The CDR3 length is 14 residues. The CDR3 here is CAISSGTNYYEQYF. As DNA, the CDR3 is TGTGCCATCAGTTCCGGGACTAACTACTACGAGCAGTACTTC.

The chain combines TRBV19 with TRBJ2-1; unclear D gene. Trimming left V 9 bases short and J 3 bases short, with 15 bases between. CDR3 length: 14 amino acids. Germline loops: CDR1 LNHDA, CDR2 SQIVND (reference sequence). CDR3 protein: CASSRSGYYNEQFF. Written as DNA, the CDR3 is TGTGCCAGCTCCCGGAGTGGGTACTACAATGAGCAGTTCTTC.

The chain is built from TRBV4-3 and TRBJ2-7, with D possibly TRBD1 on 6 matching bases. The CDR3 contains 13 residues. CDR1 is LGHNA, CDR2 YSLEER, per germline. Between the trimmed V and J ends, which lost 4 bases and 4 bases, there was a span of 11 bases. The CDR3 bases are TGCGCCAGCAGCCTCTCGACAGGATACGAGCAGTACTTC. Amino acids: CASSLSTGYEQYF.

V is TRBV9 and J is TRBJ2-7; 11 nucleotides match TRBD2. V dropped 0 bases and J dropped 1; count of bases not matched to a gene: 3. From germline, CDR1 is SGDLS and CDR2 YYNGEE. CDR3 size: 16 residues. Here the CDR3 DNA reads TGTGCCAGCAGCGTAGACCCTAGCGGGAGGTCCTACGAGCAGTACTTC. This gives the protein CASSVDPSGRSYEQYF.

This sequence joins TRBV2 and TRBJ2-5; D perhaps matches TRBD1 (5 bases). The germline V gene encodes CDR1 SNHLY and CDR2 FYNNEI. The CDR3 is 13 residues long. Trimming pared 7 bases from V and 4 bases from J, leaving 13 bases between. The CDR3 DNA reads as TGTGCCAGCAACCAGGGTCTCCGAGAGACCCAGTACTTC. Its translation is CASNQGLRETQYF.

The chain is built from TRBV15 and TRBJ2-3; the match to TRBD1 covers 9 bases. V lost 5 bases to trimming and J lost 1 base; unmatched junction nucleotides: 7. There are 16 residues in the CDR3. Germline V gene sequence: CDR1 LNHNV, CDR2 YYDKDF (reference sequence). The CDR3, as DNA: TGTGCCACCAGCGGCCGGGACAGGGTTGGCACAGATACGCAGTATTTT. It encodes CATSGRDRVGTDTQYF.

J is TRBJ1-4 and V is TRBV10-1; no firm D call. The CDR3 has 15 amino acids. V was clipped by 0 bases and J by 3 bases, with 8 bases between them. Germline V gene lookup returns CDR1 WNHNN and CDR2 SYGVQD (reference sequence). DNA for the CDR3: TGCGCCAGCAGTGAGTCTCGGCGGCCTAATGAAAAACTGTTTTTT. Protein sequence: CASSESRRPNEKLFF.

The chain links TRBV10-2 to TRBJ1-5; D gene ambiguous. Deletions cut 7 bases from V and 7 bases from J, with 14 bases between. The CDR3 sequence is 13 residues long. CDR1 and CDR2 (germline): WSHSY, SAAADI. In DNA form, the CDR3 reads TGCGCCAGCACCATGGCAGTAACCCAGCCCCAGCATTTT. Encoded protein: CASTMAVTQPQHF.

The genes are TRBV11-2 and TRBJ2-3, with 14 bases identical to TRBD2. Germline trimming cut 5 bases from V and 5 bases from J; bases unmatched to any gene: 6. The CDR3 spans 16 residues. Germline V gives CDR1 SGHAT, CDR2 FQNNGV. CDR3 amino acids: CASSPHGTSGGDTQYF. The CDR3 DNA follows: TGTGCCAGCAGCCCTCACGGGACTAGCGGGGGAGATACGCAGTATTTT. Drawing the rest from reference TRBV11-2 and TRBJ2-3, the complete variable domain is EAGVAQSPRYKIIEKRQSVAFWCNPISGHATLYWYQQILGQGPKLLIQFQNNGVVDDSQLPKDRFSAERLKGVDSTLKIQPAKLEDSAVYLCASSPHGTSGGDTQYFGPGTRLTVL.

J is TRBJ1-6 and V is TRBV9; D uncertain. The V end was cut by 4 bases, the J end by 6 bases, with 11 bases between. This CDR3 spans 14 amino acids. The V gene's germline CDR1 is SGDLS and CDR2 YYNGEE. The CDR3: CASSPGGINSPLHF. The CDR3 DNA reads as TGTGCCAGCAGCCCGGGAGGGATTAATTCACCCCTCCACTTT.

This chain joins TRBV27 and TRBJ1-6; TRBD1 is a possible D gene (5 bases). This CDR3 has 14 residues. The V end was cut by 6 bases, the J end by 1 base, with 7 bases between. CDR1 and CDR2 from the germline V gene are MNHEY and SMNVEV (reference sequence). The CDR3 sequence: CASSGGSYNSPLHF. The CDR3 DNA reads TGTGCCAGCAGCGGGGGTTCCTATAATTCACCCCTCCACTTT.

This sequence joins TRBV20-1 and TRBJ1-1; D uncertain. CDR3 size: 8 residues. Germline CDR1 is DFQATT and CDR2 is SNEGSKA (reference sequence). Trimming removed 5 bases from V and 10 bases from J, with 5 bases in between. The CDR3 DNA reads as TGCAGTGCTTTCGGAGCTTTCTTT. It yields the protein CSAFGAFF.

The V gene is TRBV21-1, the J gene TRBJ1-3; the table's D call TRBD1 went unverified against the DNA. TRBV21-1 is classified as a pseudogene. The CDR3 consists of 15 residues. This chain's CDR3 is CASSKKRDRGNTIYF. The CDR3 bases are TGTGCCAGCAGCAAAAAGAGGGACAGAGGAAACACCATATATTTT.

The rearrangement joins TRBV6-5 to TRBJ1-6; TRBD1 is a possible D gene (5 bases). The germline CDR1 and CDR2 sequences are MNHEY and SVGAGI. V was cut by 4 bases and J by 13 bases, with 17 bases left in between. CDR3 size: 14 residues. CDR3 sequence (DNA): TGTGCCAGCAGTTCCTCGGACATAAGGGATCCCCTCCACTTT. This encodes CASSSSDIRDPLHF.

The chain employs TRBV3-1 (or the pseudogene TRBV3-2) and TRBJ2-5, with 13 bases lining up with TRBD2. The CDR3 is 18 residues long. J was trimmed by 5 bases and V by 5 bases; bases with no gene match: 14. Germline assignment: CDR1 LGHDT and CDR2 YNNKEL (reference sequence). In nucleotides, the CDR3 is TGTGCCAGCAGCTCCCGGTGGACTAGCGGGAGCAATAGTGAGACCCAGTACTTC. This translates into CASSSRWTSGSNSETQYF.

The chain carries TRBV7-2 and TRBJ2-3; D ambiguous. The CDR3 length is 16 residues. V lost 0 bases, J lost 0 bases, and 10 bases lay in between. Germline assignment: CDR1 SGHTA and CDR2 FQGNSA. CDR3 region: CASSLALGGSTDTQYF. The CDR3 coding sequence is TGTGCCAGCAGCTTAGCGCTAGGTGGGAGCACAGATACGCAGTATTTT.

The chain recombines TRBV5-8 with TRBJ2-3; TRBD1 is a possible D gene (6 bases). Trimming shortened V by 5 bases and J by 4 bases, and 23 bases separated the two germline ends. From germline, CDR1 is SGHTS and CDR2 YDEGEE. This CDR3 is built from 17 residues. CDR3 sequence (DNA): TGTGCCAGCAGGGGAAGGGGACACGGAGTCGGGGCAGATACGCAGTATTTT. Translation: CASRGRGHGVGADTQYF.

V and J are TRBV6-2 or TRBV6-3 and TRBJ2-3, with D maybe TRBD1 (5 bases). V was pared by 2 bases and J by 11 bases, with 11 bases between. This CDR3 region has 12 residues. CDR1 MNHEY and CDR2 SVGEGT come from the germline V gene. The CDR3 is CASSYAQGLQYF. The CDR3 region has the DNA TGTGCCAGCAGTTACGCTCAGGGCTTGCAGTATTTT.